This record concerns one TCR beta chain sequence. This clonotype was observed a few times. Its antigen target is currently unknown. There are no base qualities to consult, and no much larger clone falls within one base. The listed sequencing device is Illumina NovaSeq 6000. TCRalpha and TCRbeta cDNA libraries were built by 5'RACE with constant-segment primers, adding sample barcodes and unique molecular identifiers. RNA was extracted from every sample with Trizol reagent. Amplification of the libraries took two PCR steps, and the second step added a second sample barcode plus Illumina TruSeq adapters. Sequencing of the libraries was done on an Illumina NovaSeq, producing 2 x 150 bp paired-end reads. The paper's processing steps were these. With migec v1.2.7, reads were demultiplexed and then collapsed into UMI-guided consensus sequences. With mixcr v2.1.11, UMI consensuses were aligned to TRA and TRB V and J templates and assembled into clonotypes. A clonotype was counted as expanded or contracted only when both edgeR and NoisET called the clonotype significant, with the noise models trained on biological replicates. For edgeR calls, a false discovery rate-adjusted p below 0.01 and a log2 fold-change threshold of 1 were applied. PCA with hierarchical clustering of max-normalized trajectories of the 1000 most abundant clonotypes was used as exploratory dynamics analysis. Separately sequenced CD4+ and CD8+ repertoires were used to assign the CD4 or CD8 phenotype of responding clones. Using fastp at Q25 and MiXCR, TCRdb reprocessed the public reads and kept productive beta chains. Merged by CDR3 protein, the rows form single entries marked with the most common genes and DNA. V and J calls and clone size were set by TCRdb, not the authors. This sample is represented by about 260,000 distinct CDR3 sequences; approximately 15% of them were singletons. Of the sample, 22% is held by the ten largest clones.

Ficoll-Paque density gradient centrifugation was used to isolate PBMCs. The data were taken from a study of T-cell memory formation after mild COVID-19 (dated by TCRdb to the early 2020s). General notes on the study: TCR sequence clusters from the two donors were largely donor specific. In two donors, T-cell clones that expanded and contracted after mild COVID-19 were followed by sequencing TCRalpha and TCRbeta repertoires longitudinally. Two young, previously healthy adult volunteers, one female and one male, were included in the cohort.

For CDR1 and CDR2, the germline V gene lists MGHRA and YSYEKL. Trimming removed 3 bases from V and 5 bases from J, leaving 14 bases between the germline ends. The CDR3 numbers 15 residues from cysteine through phenylalanine. The read is trimmed to its CDR3 DNA, 45 bases read in frame from base 1. What the study reported, not specific to this receptor: Contracting CD4+ clones were found mainly in CM and EM memory subsets, while CD8+ clones were enriched in EMRA. The study covered only a couple of mild cases, and larger cohorts including severe cases with pre-infection samples were considered necessary. Some responding clones were detected in pre-infection memory, which suggested that pre-existing cross-reactive memory T cells had joined the SARS-CoV-2 response. Balanced CD4/CD8 phenotypes were observed for clones contracting from day 15 to 85, whereas a bias towards CD4+ was observed for a second wave of clones expanding from day 15 to 37. Whether the second-wave clones peaking on day 37 were SARS-CoV-2 specific was not confirmed.

This TCR derives from a man in his late teens or twenties who had mild COVID-19 (a few samples of this study predate the infection). The sample titles of this study are shuffled in the database, so cell type and time point are left out; the donor was told from shared clones. The rearranged segments are TRBV4-1 and TRBJ2-1, with the D gene too uncertain to name. The sequencing input was PBMCs or a T cell subset sorted from them (not recorded which). The CDR3 reads CASSHRVSGDNEQFF. The nucleotide sequence reads TGCGCCAGCAGCCATCGAGTTAGTGGCGACAATGAGCAGTTCTTC.